This T cell receptor (beta chain) was identified in a study of T-cell reconstitution after alpha-beta-depleted transplantation in children. Preparation of the TCRbeta library involved a method that used unique molecular identifiers. TCRdb used MiXCR to reprocess the PCR reads, holding one entry per CDR3 protein. The sample includes about 580,000 distinct CDR3 sequences, 23% of them seen just once. The study's findings and limits: Reported findings indicate that, about two months after transplant, alpha-beta T cells came from several hundred expanded clones, which were derived from non-depleted graft cells. Counts and diversity of T cells one year after transplant came mostly from newly produced T cells.

This clonotype was detected ten times or more. Its antigen is not known. The germline V gene encodes CDR1 MNHEY and CDR2 SVGAGI. V lost 5 bases, J lost 0 bases, and 5 bases lay in between. The CDR3 has 14 residues. This clonotype originated in a boy under three years old who had a stem cell transplant for acute myeloid leukemia, so the T cells may come from the graft donor. The source was PBMCs, mostly from graft donor cells, collected 360 days after TCRalphabeta/CD19-depleted stem cell transplant. J is TRBJ1-6 and V is TRBV6-5; no reliable D call. The CDR3 DNA sequence: TGTGCCAGCAGTACGAGCTCCTATAATTCACCCCTCCACTTT. Its protein is CASSTSSYNSPLHF.